These T cell receptor beta chains were read from a single sample in a study of tumor-infiltrating lymphocytes in primary liver carcinoma. TCRdb called the multiplex PCR reads again in MiXCR, with one record for every CDR3 protein. Of about 74,000 distinct CDR3 sequences in the sample, about 72% were seen once. What was sequenced was liver tumor tissue from sampling region 4. The receptors stem from a man aged 35 to 55 with primary liver carcinoma and hepatitis B virus infection. Both conserved end residues are part of each CDR3. The D gene is left open where the match is weak. A row's size may be missing; if present it is once, few, many or a size class.

>NA|NA|TRBJ2-2|TRBV11-2
TGTGCCAGCAGCTTTTATCGGGATAGGGTCGGCACCCGGGAGCTGTTTTTT
CASSFYRDRVGTRELFF
>NA|many|TRBJ2-7|TRBV7-9
TGTGCCAGCAGCCCGCGGGTAAGCTCCTACGAGCAGTACTTC
CASSPRVSSYEQYF
>NA|NA|TRBJ2-1|TRBV29-1
TGCAGCGCATCCGACTATGAGCAGTTCTTC
CSASDYEQFF
>NA|NA|TRBJ1-1|TRBV14
TGTGCCAGGAGCCAGAGTGGAGGACAACCCGCGAGGAACACTGAAGCTTTCTTT
CARSQSGGQPARNTEAFF
>TRBD1|few|TRBJ2-7|TRBV5-4
TGTGCCAGCAGCTCGGGACAGGCGCGCACCTACGAGCAGTACTTC
CASSSGQARTYEQYF
>NA|NA|TRBJ2-5|TRBV14
TGTGCCAGCAGCCGAGACCACGCCCCGGAGTTCCAAGGGACCCAGTACTTC
CASSRDHAPEFQGTQYF
>NA|NA|TRBJ2-2|TRBV6-1
TGTGCCAGCAGTGAATCAGGGGAGACCGGGGAGATGTTTTTT
CASSESGETGEMFF
>NA|NA|TRBJ1-1|TRBV29-1
TGCAGCATTGTACACAGTTCGAACACTGAAGCTTTCTTT
CSIVHSSNTEAFF
>NA|NA|TRBJ2-1|TRBV11-2
TGTGCCAGCAGCTTAAATTATGCCTATGAACAGCTCTTC
CASSLNYAYEQLF
>NA|NA|TRBJ2-3|TRBV12-3/TRBV12-4
TGTGCCAGCAGTTTAGCCTTGGGCAGAAACACAGATACGCAGTACTTT
CASSLALGRNTDTQYF
>NA|NA|TRBJ2-2|TRBV28
TGTGCCAGCAGTACCTGGGGCCACTCGGCGAACACCGGGGAGCTGTTTTTT
CASSTWGHSANTGELFF
>NA|once|TRBJ2-4|TRBV7-2
TGTGACAGCAGCTTAAGGGCCGTAGGTAGCATTCAGTACTTC
CDSSLRAVGSIQYF
>TRBD2|NA|TRBJ2-3|TRBV6-1
TGCGCCAGCAGTCAATTAGCGGGTTTAACAGCAGATACGCAGTATTTT
CASSQLAGLTADTQYF
>TRBD2|NA|TRBJ2-2|TRBV29-1
TGCAGCGTGTGGCAGCGGGGGCTGTTTTTT
CSVWQRGLFF
>NA|NA|TRBJ2-7|TRBV5-5
TGTGCCAGCAGTTTCAGGGTCGGGGGACAGAGCCCCTACGAGCAGTACTTC
CASSFRVGGQSPYEQYF
>TRBD1|once|TRBJ2-2|TRBV6-4
TGTACCAGCAGTGGTCCTGGGACAGAGCACACCGGGGAGCTGTTTTTT
CTSSGPGTEHTGELFF
>NA|NA|TRBJ2-2|TRBV29-1
TGCAGCGTTGACCTAGGGCTCGGGGGGCTGTTTTTT
CSVDLGLGGLFF
>NA|once|TRBJ2-1|TRBV5-1
TGCGCCAGCAGCGCTGGATGGCTAGCCTATAATGAGCAGTTCTTC
CASSAGWLAYNEQFF
>NA|NA|TRBJ1-1|TRBV11-2
TGTGCCAGCAGCTTCAATTTGGGCGGAAGAGTCACTGAAGCTTTCTTC
CASSFNLGGRVTEAFF
>TRBD1|NA|TRBJ2-3|TRBV6-6
TGTCCCAGCAGCTTCATCGGACAGGGTACAGATACGCAGTATTTT
CPSSFIGQGTDTQYF
>TRBD1|many|TRBJ1-2|TRBV12-3/TRBV12-4
TGTGCCAGCAGTTTATTGCAGGGGGCGCACGGCTACACCTTC
CASSLLQGAHGYTF
>TRBD2|NA|TRBJ2-3|TRBV5-4
TGTGCCAGCAGGGCTAGCGGGACCGGGACAGATGCGCAGTTTTTT
CASRASGTGTDAQFF
>TRBD2|many|TRBJ2-3|TRBV30
TGTGCCTGGAATCCGGGACTAGCGGGAACTTTCACAGATACGCAGTATTTT
CAWNPGLAGTFTDTQYF
>NA|NA|TRBJ1-6|TRBV7-9
TGTGACAGCAGCTTGGATTCGCGGGGTATCCCCCACTTT
CDSSLDSRGIPHF
>NA|few|TRBJ2-5|TRBV5-5
TGTGCCAGCAGCTTGCAGCGCCAGGGGAGGCAAGAGACCCAGTACTTC
CASSLQRQGRQETQYF
>NA|NA|TRBJ1-5|TRBV6-1
TGTACCAGCAGTTCCGAGCTTCCCCAGCATTTT
CTSSSELPQHF
>NA|NA|TRBJ2-2|TRBV7-8
TGTACCAGCAGCTTAGTAAGGGTGGCGAGCACCGGGGAGCTGTTTTTT
CTSSLVRVASTGELFF
>TRBD1|NA|TRBJ2-7|TRBV4-1
TGCGCCAGCTGCCTCTGGACAGGAGGCCACTACGAGCAGTACTTC
CASCLWTGGHYEQYF
>NA|NA|TRBJ1-2|TRBV29-1
TGCAGCGTCGCGGACAACTTCTATGGCTACGCCTTC
CSVADNFYGYAF
>NA|many|TRBJ1-2|TRBV30
TGTGCCTGGACCTCCGGGGGGCGCGGTGGCTACACCTTC
CAWTSGGRGGYTF
>NA|medium-sized|TRBJ2-2|TRBV11-2
TGTGCCAGCAGCTTATTAGAGGGAGCCGGGGAGCTGTTTTTT
CASSLLEGAGELFF
>NA|many|TRBJ2-2|TRBV30
TGTGCCTGGCAGGGGGGGGTGAACACCGGGGAGCTGTTTTTT
CAWQGGVNTGELFF
>NA|medium-sized|TRBJ2-2|TRBV11-2
TGTGCCAGCAGCCCGGGGGCAAGGGCATGGAACACCGGGGAGCTGTTTTTT
CASSPGARAWNTGELFF
>TRBD2|many|TRBJ2-1|TRBV4-1
TGCGCCAGCAGCCAGGGTGGCGGGGGAAGGCCGGATAATGAGCAGTTCTTC
CASSQGGGGRPDNEQFF
>TRBD2|NA|TRBJ2-7|TRBV11-2
TGTGCCAGCAACCCCTCGGCGGGGGGAGGGGAGCAGTACTTC
CASNPSAGGGEQYF
>NA|NA|TRBJ2-1|TRBV5-6
TGTGCCAGTAGCTTGATCGGGGAGCAGTTCTTC
CASSLIGEQFF
>NA|NA|TRBJ1-2|TRBV29-1
TGCTGCGTTCTCCATGACAATGCTGGCTACACCTTC
CCVLHDNAGYTF
>TRBD2|NA|TRBJ2-3|TRBV11-2
TGTGCCAGCAGCCCCCCGACTAGCGTCAGCACGGATACGCAATATTTT
CASSPPTSVSTDTQYF
>NA|NA|TRBJ2-3|TRBV11-2
TGTGCCAGTAGCCAAGGAACTCCATGCACAGATACGCAGTATTTT
CASSQGTPCTDTQYF
>TRBD2|NA|TRBJ2-1|TRBV5-5
TGTGCCAGCAGATTGACGGGAGGGCCGGGGGAGCAGCTCTTC
CASRLTGGPGEQLF
>TRBD2|NA|TRBJ2-1|TRBV4-2
TGTGTCAGCAGGCCAATCGGGACTAGCGTCGATGAGCAGTTCTTC
CVSRPIGTSVDEQFF
>NA|once|TRBJ2-3|TRBV29-1
TGCAGCCTTGAAGGGGGTACGGCGGGGAACACGGATACGCAGTATTTT
CSLEGGTAGNTDTQYF
>NA|NA|TRBJ1-1|TRBV11-3
TGTGCCTGCAGCTTATTTTCTAGCATTGAAGCTTTCTTT
CACSLFSSIEAFF
>NA|NA|TRBJ2-3|TRBV11-2
TGTGCCAGCAGCCCACCGATTAGCGGCAGCACGGATACGCAGTATTTT
CASSPPISGSTDTQYF
>NA|once|TRBJ1-2|TRBV29-1
TGCAACGGTAACTTTCAGGAGGCTTATGGCTACACCTTT
CNGNFQEAYGYTF
>TRBD1|medium-sized|TRBJ2-5|TRBV5-1
TGCGCCAGCAGGGAACAGGGGGCAAAGACCCAGTACTTC
CASREQGAKTQYF
>TRBD1|few|TRBJ2-5|TRBV7-2
TGTGCCAGCAGGGACAGGGGAGGCCAAGAGACCCAGTACTTC
CASRDRGGQETQYF
>TRBD2|many|TRBJ2-7|TRBV4-2
TGTGCCAGCAGCCAAGAAGGGGTAGCGGGAGGATTACCGTACGAGCAGTACTTC
CASSQEGVAGGLPYEQYF
>TRBD2|many|TRBJ2-2|TRBV4-1
TGCGCCAGCAGCCAAGGACTAGCGGGAGGGGACACCGGGGAGCTGTTTTTT
CASSQGLAGGDTGELFF
>NA|many|TRBJ2-7|TRBV4-1
TGCGCCAGCAGCCCATCAAACGACAGCCCTCCGAGGGAGCAGTACTTC
CASSPSNDSPPREQYF
>NA|few|TRBJ1-2|TRBV28
TGTGCCAGCAGTTTAAGGGGCCTGAGTGCCTACACCTTC
CASSLRGLSAYTF
>TRBD2|many|TRBJ2-5|TRBV10-3
TGTGCCATCAGTGAGGGACTAGCGGGAAGGGAGACCCAGTACTTC
CAISEGLAGRETQYF
>NA|NA|TRBJ2-6|TRBV6-1
TGTGCCAGCAGTGAAGAGGATGCGGGGACAGTGGTATCTGGGGCCAACGTCTTGACTTTC
CASSEEDAGTVVSGANVLTF
>TRBD1|NA|TRBJ2-6|TRBV28
TGTGCCGCCATACAGGGGTCGCTCTCTGGGGCCAACGTCCTGACTTTC
CAAIQGSLSGANVLTF
>TRBD1|NA|TRBJ2-6|TRBV6-2/TRBV6-3
TGTGTCAGCAAGACCGGGACAGCCTCTGGGGCCAACGTCCTGACTTTC
CVSKTGTASGANVLTF
>NA|NA|TRBJ2-3|TRBV11-2
TGTACCAGCACCTTCGTAGGTAACACAGATACGCAGTGTTTT
CTSTFVGNTDTQCF
>TRBD2|NA|TRBJ2-1|TRBV4-1
TGCGCCAACAGCCAAGCGGGAGGTGAGCAGCTCTTC
CANSQAGGEQLF
>NA|many|TRBJ2-3|TRBV29-1
TGCAGCGTTGAAGAAGGGGCTGGAGATACGCAGTATTTT
CSVEEGAGDTQYF
>NA|few|TRBJ2-1|TRBV11-2
TGTGTCAGTAGCTTATATGATGCCTATGAGCAGTTCTTC
CVSSLYDAYEQFF
>NA|many|TRBJ2-7|TRBV6-5
TGTGCCAGCAGTTTCTCGTACTGGCGGGCGAATATCCCCTACGAGCAGTACTTC
CASSFSYWRANIPYEQYF